Below are 13 T cell receptor beta chains sequenced from a single sample in a study of immune heterogeneity within non-small cell lung tumors. TCR beta CDR3 was amplified by multiplex PCR using 32 V and 13 J primers. MiXCR was run by TCRdb on the multiplex PCR reads, yielding one entry per CDR3 protein. The table includes about 15,000 distinct CDR3 sequences, 25% to 35% detected once. TCRs were amplified from 600 ng gDNA of bulk tumor per sample. Several biopsies per primary tumor, spaced far apart, were taken during surgery. The patients were newly diagnosed with non-small cell lung cancer, had not been treated, and had curative surgery. The material sequenced was lung tumor tissue. The receptor set was obtained from a man aged 40-49 years with non-small cell lung cancer.

This clonotype was observed many times. The chain couples TRBV20-1 to TRBJ1-4, with D hard to call. The CDR3 spans 14 residues. Trimming pared 5 bases from V and 8 bases from J, leaving 18 bases between. Germline V gives CDR1 DFQATT, CDR2 SNEGSKA (reference sequence). The CDR3 nucleotides are TGCAGTGCTCGAACGGCCTCGGAGGAGGAAAAACTGTTTTTT. It encodes CSARTASEEEKLFF.

Comment on this clonotype: A single base separates this from a much larger clone, so it may be a read error. In DNA form, the CDR3 reads TGTGCCAGCAGTTACTCGATAAGTCGGGAGGGCACATATACGCAGTATTTT. Residues: CASSYSISREGTYTQYF. The chain uses TRBV6-6 and TRBJ2-3; 8 bases are shared with TRBD2. Germline CDR1 and CDR2: MNHNY and SVGAGI (reference sequence). The CDR3 sequence is 17 residues long.

The rearrangement uses TRBV4-1 and TRBJ1-3; no clear D. Germline-derived CDR1 and CDR2 are MGHRA and YSYEKL. Trimming shortened V by 0 bases and J by 4 bases, and 1 base separated the two germline ends. The CDR3 length is 12 residues. CDR3 residues: CASSQEGNTIYF. DNA for the CDR3: TGCGCCAGCAGCCAAGAAGGAAACACCATATATTTT.

This clonotype has at least ten counts. The chain carries TRBV12-3 or TRBV12-4 and TRBJ1-6; no clear D. V was shortened by 2 bases and J by 6 bases, with 11 bases between the two germline ends. CDR3 size: 15 residues. The DNA for the CDR3 is TGTGCCAGCAGTTTACAGGCCCGGGGTAATTCACCCCTCCACTTT. This gives the protein CASSLQARGNSPLHF.

In its sample, this clonotype ranks as medium-sized. This chain joins TRBV12-3 or TRBV12-4 and TRBJ1-5, with D perhaps TRBD1 (6 bases). This CDR3 has 15 amino acids. Trimming shortened V by 3 bases and J by 6 bases, and 15 bases separated the two germline ends. The CDR3 sequence is CASSLGAFGVQPQHF. The CDR3, as DNA: TGTGCCAGCAGTTTGGGGGCCTTCGGGGTTCAGCCCCAGCATTTT.

This clonotype was counted a single time. The rearrangement links TRBV10-3 to TRBJ2-7, with 7 bases lining up with TRBD2. V lost 11 bases and J lost 0; bases outside the gene matches: 13. Germline loops: CDR1 ENHRY, CDR2 SYGVKD. The CDR3 sequence is 15 residues long. CDR3 residues: CAAAPTLADSYEQYF. DNA of the CDR3: TGTGCCGCCGCACCGACGCTAGCGGACTCCTACGAGCAGTACTTC.

Regarding this clonotype: Possible read error: a much larger clone is one base away. The CDR3 bases are TGCGCCAGCAGCGGGGCACAGCGGGCAACGGCTTTCTTT. Amino acid sequence: CASSGAQRATAFF. This chain uses TRBV5-1 with TRBJ1-1; a weak D match, TRBD1 (5 bases). The CDR3 is made up of 13 amino acids. Germline CDR1 SGHRS, CDR2 YFSETQ. V was cut by 4 bases and J by 11 bases, with 18 bases left in between.

This clonotype is termed medium-sized. J is TRBJ2-3 and V is TRBV5-1, with 8 bases matching TRBD2. With V trimmed by 6 bases and J by 5 bases, 14 bases remained unmatched. The CDR3 length is 16 residues. Germline lookup yields CDR1 SGHRS and CDR2 YFSETQ. CDR3 region: CASKRLASKTRDTQYF. DNA of the CDR3: TGCGCCAGCAAGAGACTAGCGTCAAAGACTAGAGATACGCAGTATTTT.

The chain has TRBV20-1 and TRBJ1-5; D is uncertain. V was clipped by 3 bases and J by 1 base, with 16 bases between them. Germline assignment: CDR1 DFQATT and CDR2 SNEGSKA (reference sequence). This CDR3 has 16 residues. The CDR3 loop reads CSARRDRGLSNQPQHF. DNA of the CDR3: TGCAGTGCTAGGCGAGATCGGGGTTTAAGCAATCAGCCCCAGCATTTT.

This clonotype was seen repeatedly, ten times or more. This rearrangement joins TRBV27 to TRBJ1-1, with D maybe TRBD1 (5 bases). Germline lookup yields CDR1 MNHEY and CDR2 SMNVEV (reference sequence). This CDR3 has 13 amino acids. Trimming cost V 7 bases and J 5 bases, with 14 bases left between them. CDR3 coding DNA: TGTGCCAGCACCCAGTACTGGGGGACTGAAGCTTTCTTT. Translation: CASTQYWGTEAFF.

The CDR3 DNA reads TGTGCCAGCAGTGAGTTAGGGGGGGAGCAGTACTTC. Translation gives CASSELGGEQYF. The genes are TRBV6-1 and TRBJ2-7; D is tentatively TRBD1 or TRBD2 (6 bases each). V lost 3 bases and J 7 bases, leaving 10 bases between the germline ends. Germline assignment: CDR1 MNHNS and CDR2 SASEGT. The CDR3 loop spans 12 amino acids.

By sample share, this clonotype is medium-sized. The chain links TRBV11-2 to TRBJ1-6; weak D call: TRBD1 (5 bases). The CDR3 length is 15 residues. Trimming shortened V by 2 bases and J by 4 bases, and 9 bases separated the two germline ends. CDR1 and CDR2 (germline): SGHAT, FQNNGV. The CDR3 here is CASSLTGGYNSPLHF. CDR3 DNA sequence: TGTGCCAGCAGCTTAACAGGCGGTTATAATTCACCCCTCCACTTT.

This clonotype has a single count. One end of the junction fails to match germline, which may point to a read error. J is TRBJ1-6 and V is TRBV18; perhaps TRBD1 as D (5 bases). Germline assignment: CDR1 KGHSH and CDR2 LQKENI. This CDR3 contains 16 residues. The CDR3 bases are TGTGCCAGCTCATCAGGTGACAGATCAGGGCATTCACCTCTCCACTTT. Residues: CASSSGDRSGHSPLHF.